This T cell receptor beta chain was sequenced in a study of T-cell memory formation after mild COVID-19. Overall study: Most TCR clusters belonged to a single donor. Whole-study results and caveats: Nothing confirmed that second-wave clones peaking on day 37 were specific for SARS-CoV-2. Among clones contracting day 15 to 85, CD4/CD8 was balanced, whereas later expanders leaned CD4+.

The CDR3 length is 13 residues. Trimming took 5 bases from V and 5 from J, leaving 11 bases between them. TCRdb re-called the 5' RACE reads through MiXCR, storing one row per CDR3 protein. This table has about 240,000 distinct CDR3 sequences, roughly 9.4% appearing once. At least ten counts were recorded for this clonotype. Its antigen is currently unknown. The clonotype originates from a man between 18 and 35 years old who had mild COVID-19 (a few samples of this study predate the infection). Cell type and time point are not known. The sequencing input was PBMCs or a T cell subset sorted from them (not recorded which). V gene TRBV12-3 or TRBV12-4 combines with J gene TRBJ2-3; tentative D call: TRBD2 (5 bases). CDR3 coding DNA: TGTGCCAGCAGTCTACTAGGCGGAGATACGCAGTATTTT. Its protein product is CASSLLGGDTQYF.